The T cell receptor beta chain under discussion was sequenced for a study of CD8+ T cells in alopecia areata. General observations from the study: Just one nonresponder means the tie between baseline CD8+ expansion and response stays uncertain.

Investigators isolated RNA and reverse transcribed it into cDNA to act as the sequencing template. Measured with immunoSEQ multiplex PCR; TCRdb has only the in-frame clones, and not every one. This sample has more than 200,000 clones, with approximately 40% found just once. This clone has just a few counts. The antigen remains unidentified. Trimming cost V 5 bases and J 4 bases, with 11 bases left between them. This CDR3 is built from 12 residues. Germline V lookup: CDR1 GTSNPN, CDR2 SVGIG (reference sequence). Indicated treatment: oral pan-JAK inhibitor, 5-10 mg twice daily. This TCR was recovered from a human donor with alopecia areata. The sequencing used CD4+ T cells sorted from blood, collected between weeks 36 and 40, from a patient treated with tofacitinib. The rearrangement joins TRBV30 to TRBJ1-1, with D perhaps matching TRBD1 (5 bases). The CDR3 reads CAWGQGGTEAFF. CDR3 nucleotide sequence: TGTGCCTGGGGCCAGGGAGGCACTGAAGCTTTCTTT.